Listed here are 30 T cell receptor beta chains from one sample, sequenced in a study of vaccination and CD4 T cells after COVID-19 (dated by TCRdb to 2021 to 2024). The treatment or condition label on this specimen signifies: approximately nine-day PBMC culture with coronavirus spike peptide pools or control peptides (ViraFEST assay). Their specific antigens are unknown. The library was produced with PCR. The instrument given in TCRdb is Illumina iSeq 100. DNA from cultured CD4+ T cells underwent TCR sequencing with the Oncomine TCR Beta short-read assay at the Johns Hopkins FTIC core. Using fastp trimming at Q25 and MiXCR clonotype assembly, TCRdb reanalyzed the public sequencing data and kept in-frame beta chains. Each CDR3 protein gets just one entry, which takes the most common genes and DNA from the rows behind it. Here the sample has roughly 11,000 distinct CDR3 sequences; approximately 61% occur a single time. The top ten clones comprise over 8% of the sample.

Sequences were obtained from CD4+ T cells from blood, cultured in vitro. The receptors here all came from a human donor who had recovered from COVID-19.

DNA of the CDR3: TGTGCCAGCCGAATGGGGGGCGTCCGCACCGGGGAGCTGTTTTTT. Its protein is CASRMGGVRTGELFF. The chain recombines TRBV7-3 with TRBJ2-2; D assignment may be TRBD1 or TRBD2 (6 bases each). Trimming left V 8 bases short and J 4 bases short, with 17 bases between. CDR3 length equals 15 residues. Germline V gene lookup returns CDR1 SGHTA and CDR2 FQGTGA.

The V call is TRBV27, the J call TRBJ2-4, with D possibly being TRBD1 or TRBD2 (6 bases each). Trimming left V 0 bases short and J 4 bases short, with 13 bases between. The CDR3 is 16 residues long. The germline V gene encodes CDR1 MNHEY and CDR2 SMNVEV (reference sequence). In DNA, the CDR3 is TGTGCCAGCAGTTTATCGTCGGGGGCCGGTAAAAACATTCAGTACTTC. The encoded protein is CASSLSSGAGKNIQYF.

The rearrangement links TRBV7-9 to TRBJ2-4, with 7 bases aligning to TRBD2. Germline V gives CDR1 SEHNR, CDR2 FQNEAQ (reference sequence). There are 15 residues in the CDR3. With V trimmed by 1 base and J by 1 base, 1 base remained unmatched. The CDR3 here is CASSLGRGAKNIQYF. Written as DNA, the CDR3 is TGTGCCAGCAGCTTAGGGCGGGGGGCCAAAAACATTCAGTACTTC.

CDR3 sequence reads: CASSLDRGQPQHF. The DNA for the CDR3 is TGTGCCAGCAGCTTGGACAGGGGGCAGCCCCAGCATTTT. V and J are TRBV5-6 and TRBJ1-5; 8 bases map to TRBD1. This CDR3 is built from 13 residues. V lost 0 bases, J lost 7 bases, and 0 bases stayed unmatched. Per germline, CDR1 SGHDT and CDR2 YYEEEE.

V gene TRBV5-1 combines with J gene TRBJ2-5, with 10 bases fitting TRBD2. CDR1 is SGHRS, CDR2 YFSETQ, per germline. This CDR3 is 16 amino acids long. V dropped 0 bases and J dropped 2; count of bases not matched to a gene: 4. CDR3: CASSLVPSGSQETQYF. The CDR3, as DNA: TGCGCCAGCAGCTTGGTCCCTAGCGGGAGTCAAGAGACCCAGTACTTC.

This clonotype is categorized as large. The chain combines TRBV7-9 with TRBJ1-4; 10 bases line up with TRBD1. Trimming at V came to 5 bases and at J to 6 bases, leaving 9 bases not matched to a gene. The CDR3 has 16 residues. Germline lookup yields CDR1 SEHNR and CDR2 FQNEAQ (reference sequence). The CDR3 DNA reads as TGTGCCAGCAGCCCTTCGTACGGGACAGGGGATGAAAAACTGTTTTTT. It translates to CASSPSYGTGDEKLFF.

The V gene is TRBV24-1, the J gene TRBJ2-1; a weak D match, TRBD2 (6 bases). V gave up 2 bases and J gave up 4 bases, with 11 bases separating them. In germline, CDR1 is KGHDR, CDR2 SFDVKD. The CDR3 is 15 residues long. The DNA for the CDR3 is TGTGCCACCAGTGATTGGGGGGACGGGTACAATGAGCAGTTCTTC. Protein: CATSDWGDGYNEQFF.

The chain couples TRBV25-1 to TRBJ2-3; the match to TRBD1 covers 7 bases. Germline loops: CDR1 MGHDK, CDR2 SYGVNS. This CDR3 contains 13 residues. Trimming removed 6 bases from V and 3 bases from J; junction bases left unmatched: 3. CDR3 sequence: CASSTTGTDTQYF. The DNA for the CDR3 is TGTGCCAGCAGCACGACAGGGACAGATACGCAGTATTTT.

This clonotype showed up just once. The chain recombines TRBV28 with TRBJ2-3; TRBD2 agrees at 9 bases. The trim removed 2 bases at V and 2 bases at J, leaving 8 bases unmatched. CDR3 length: 17 amino acids. CDR1 is MDHEN, CDR2 SYDVKM, per germline. The chain's CDR3 is CASSLGSSGAITDTQYF. CDR3 DNA: TGTGCCAGCAGTTTAGGATCTAGCGGGGCAATCACAGATACGCAGTATTTT.

The chain has TRBV18 and TRBJ2-2; the D is unclear. Germline V gene lookup returns CDR1 KGHSH and CDR2 LQKENI. V was clipped by 3 bases and J by 5 bases, with 13 bases between them. CDR3 size: 15 residues. The CDR3 region is CASSPSQPETGELFF. In DNA, the CDR3 is TGTGCCAGCTCACCTTCGCAGCCGGAAACCGGGGAGCTGTTTTTT. Together with reference TRBV18 and TRBJ2-2, the CDR3 gives the full variable domain: NAGVMQNPRHLVRRRGQEARLRCSPMKGHSHVYWYRQLPEEGLKFMVYLQKENIIDESGMPKERFSAEFPKEGPSILRIQQVVRGDSAAYFCASSPSQPETGELFFGEGSRLTVL.

V gene TRBV7-2 combines with J gene TRBJ1-2; weak D call: TRBD1 (5 bases). This CDR3 has 13 amino acids. CDR1 is SGHTA, CDR2 FQGNSA, per germline. The V and J ends lost 1 base and 9 bases respectively, with 12 bases between them. CDR3 residues: CASSLGGALSYTF. The CDR3, as DNA: TGTGCCAGCAGCTTAGGTGGGGCGCTAAGCTACACCTTC. Variable domain in full (rest from reference TRBV7-2 and TRBJ1-2): GAGVSQSPSNKVTEKGKDVELRCDPISGHTALYWYRQSLGQGLEFLIYFQGNSAPDKSGLPSDRFSAERTGGSVSTLTIQRTQQEDSAVYLCASSLGGALSYTFGSGTRLTVV.

This clonotype was recorded a few times. The J gene is TRBJ1-2, the V gene TRBV6-1, with D unresolved. CDR1 and CDR2 from the germline V gene are MNHNS and SASEGT. The CDR3 has 12 residues. V lost 5 bases and J 0 bases, leaving 4 bases between the germline ends. The CDR3 DNA reads as TGTGCCAGCAGTCAGGCTAACTATGGCTACACCTTC. It codes for CASSQANYGYTF.

This chain connects TRBV28 to TRBJ1-1; weak D call: TRBD1 (6 bases). The CDR3 spans 15 residues. CDR1 and CDR2 (germline): MDHEN, SYDVKM. Trimming left V 6 bases short and J 4 bases short, with 18 bases between. The CDR3 reads CASRPQGKFSTEAFF. CDR3 nucleotides: TGTGCCAGCAGACCACAGGGAAAATTTAGCACTGAAGCTTTCTTT.

V usage is TRBV20-1 and J usage is TRBJ2-7; perhaps TRBD1 as D (5 bases). CDR3 length: 12 amino acids. The germline V gene has CDR1 DFQATT and CDR2 SNEGSKA (reference sequence). V was shortened by 6 bases and J by 2 bases, with 11 bases between the two germline ends. This CDR3 is CSAAKGAYEQYF. Written as DNA, the CDR3 is TGCAGTGCAGCGAAAGGGGCCTACGAGCAGTACTTC.

CDR3 region: CASSISLGETQYF. CDR3 sequence (DNA): TGTGCCAGCAGTATCAGCCTAGGGGAGACCCAGTACTTC. V gene TRBV2 combines with J gene TRBJ2-5; D remains unclear. Germline V gene sequence: CDR1 SNHLY, CDR2 FYNNEI. V was pared by 5 bases and J by 5 bases, with 12 bases between. CDR3 length: 13 residues.

J is TRBJ1-2 and V is TRBV14; D not resolved. The V end lost 2 bases, the J end lost 4 bases, and 11 bases lay between the germline ends. The germline gives CDR1 SGHDN, CDR2 FVKESK. This CDR3 is built from 14 residues. This CDR3 is CASSQQPLFYGYTF. The DNA of the CDR3 is TGTGCCAGCAGCCAACAGCCACTGTTCTATGGCTACACCTTC.

The V and J genes are TRBV6-5 and TRBJ1-2, with D uncertain. Deletions cut 0 bases from V and 4 bases from J, with 15 bases between. Germline V gene lookup returns CDR1 MNHEY and CDR2 SVGAGI. The CDR3 runs 16 residues. The DNA of the CDR3 is TGTGCCAGCAGTTACTCTACATTGGGTCCTAGCTATGGCTACACCTTC. Amino acids: CASSYSTLGPSYGYTF.

The V call is TRBV6-1, the J call TRBJ1-5; the D is unclear. This CDR3 contains 16 residues. From germline, CDR1 is MNHNS and CDR2 SASEGT. Trimming took 5 bases from V and 5 from J, leaving 19 bases between them. The CDR3 DNA reads TGTGCCAGCAGTATCACAATTCAGCAGTATTATCAGCCCCAGCATTTT. Its protein is CASSITIQQYYQPQHF.

The chain joins TRBV2 to TRBJ1-2; TRBD1 matches at 8 bases. Per the germline V gene, CDR1 is SNHLY and CDR2 is FYNNEI. J was trimmed by 5 bases and V by 5 bases; bases with no gene match: 10. The CDR3 spans 15 residues. The CDR3 DNA reads as TGTGCCAGCAGTACCTCGACAGGGGCTCTTTATGGCTACACCTTC. Protein: CASSTSTGALYGYTF.

The rearrangement uses TRBV6-5 and TRBJ1-6; the match to TRBD1 covers 7 bases. The CDR3 totals 15 residues. The V gene's germline CDR1 is MNHEY and CDR2 SVGAGI. Trimming removed 0 bases from V and 10 bases from J; junction bases left unmatched: 6. The CDR3 DNA follows: TGTGCCAGCAGTTACTCGACAGGGAGGGAGTCACCCCTCCACTTT. It translates to CASSYSTGRESPLHF.

This chain joins TRBV15 and TRBJ2-3; perhaps TRBD1 as D (5 bases). The CDR3 consists of 13 residues. In germline, CDR1 is LNHNV, CDR2 YYDKDF (reference sequence). Trimming pared 2 bases from V and 9 bases from J, leaving 12 bases between. CDR3 DNA: TGTGCCACCAGCAGAAAGGACATACAGACGCAGTATTTT. It yields the protein CATSRKDIQTQYF.

The gene calls are TRBV6-1 and TRBJ2-7; TRBD2 matches 10 bases. The germline V gene has CDR1 MNHNS and CDR2 SASEGT. This CDR3 spans 16 amino acids. Losses at the gene ends were 7 bases for V and 3 bases for J; bases not matched to a gene: 12. CDR3 in DNA: TGTGCCAGCACCAAGGATATGCTAGCGGGGGTCTACGAGCAGTACTTC. Translated, it gives CASTKDMLAGVYEQYF.

V gene TRBV11-3 combines with J gene TRBJ2-2, with 7 positions matching TRBD2. The V segment lost 5 bases and the J segment 7 bases; nucleotides outside the gene matches: 7. CDR1 is SGHNT, CDR2 YENEEA, per germline. The CDR3 length is 14 residues. The CDR3 is CASSLGTKLGELFF. As DNA, the CDR3 is TGTGCCAGCAGCCTAGGGACTAAACTCGGGGAGCTGTTTTTT.

The chain has TRBV27 and TRBJ1-1; D not resolved. The V gene's germline CDR1 is MNHEY and CDR2 SMNVEV (reference sequence). V shed 7 bases and J shed 5 bases, with 17 bases lying between them. This CDR3 has 14 residues. The DNA of the CDR3 is TGTGCCAGCATTCGGAGCTCTTGGGGAACTGAAGCTTTCTTT. Its translation: CASIRSSWGTEAFF.

The chain has TRBV28 and TRBJ1-1, with 11 nucleotides matching TRBD1. The length of the CDR3 is 17 residues. CDR1 is MDHEN and CDR2 is SYDVKM in the germline V gene. Losses at the gene ends were 6 bases for V and 4 bases for J; bases not matched to a gene: 13. The CDR3 loop reads CASSRRRTGGLGTEAFF. The CDR3 nucleotides are TGTGCCAGCAGCCGACGGAGGACAGGGGGCTTGGGCACTGAAGCTTTCTTT.

The J gene is TRBJ1-5, the V gene TRBV18; D is perhaps TRBD1 (5 bases). In germline, CDR1 is KGHSH, CDR2 LQKENI. V lost 1 base and J 3 bases, leaving 13 bases between the germline ends. This CDR3 has 16 amino acids. The CDR3 region has the DNA TGTGCCAGCTCACCACAGGGGATGGGTAACAATCAGCCCCAGCATTTT. This sequence encodes CASSPQGMGNNQPQHF. The complete variable domain, with remaining parts taken from reference TRBV18 and TRBJ1-5, reads NAGVMQNPRHLVRRRGQEARLRCSPMKGHSHVYWYRQLPEEGLKFMVYLQKENIIDESGMPKERFSAEFPKEGPSILRIQQVVRGDSAAYFCASSPQGMGNNQPQHFGDGTRLSIL.

The chain couples TRBV10-3 to TRBJ1-1; D is perhaps TRBD1 (5 bases). The germline V and J ends were trimmed by 6 bases and 4 bases, with 15 bases remaining between them. CDR3 length equals 14 residues. CDR1 is ENHRY and CDR2 is SYGVKD in the germline V gene. CDR3 coding DNA: TGTGCCATCAGGCCAGGGCACGAGGGCACTGAAGCTTTCTTT. Residues: CAIRPGHEGTEAFF.

The rearrangement links TRBV6-5 to TRBJ2-1, with D possibly TRBD2 on 6 matching bases. Germline V gene sequence: CDR1 MNHEY, CDR2 SVGAGI. Trimming stripped 0 bases from V and 8 bases from J, with 17 bases between. The CDR3 extends over 16 amino acids. CDR3 nucleotides: TGTGCCAGCAGTTACTCGGGGGGTCTAGGTGGGGATGAGCAGTTCTTC. Translated, it gives CASSYSGGLGGDEQFF.

The chain combines TRBV27 with TRBJ2-5, with 9 bases lining up with TRBD1. The V gene end was trimmed by 6 bases and the J gene end by 5 bases; junction bases not matched to a gene: 10. The CDR3 covers 15 residues. Germline CDR1 is MNHEY and CDR2 is SMNVEV (reference sequence). The CDR3 loop is CASRGGQGRWETQYF. CDR3 DNA sequence: TGTGCCAGCAGAGGGGGACAGGGACGTTGGGAGACCCAGTACTTC.

The table lists this clonotype with a few counts. CDR3 DNA: TGTGCCAGCAGCCAAATGGGGGCAAACTATGGCTACACCTTC. Encoded protein: CASSQMGANYGYTF. The rearrangement links TRBV7-6 to TRBJ1-2; a weak D match, TRBD1 (6 bases). Germline V gene data show CDR1 as SGHVS and CDR2 as FNYEAQ. The CDR3 covers 14 residues. Deletions cut 5 bases from V and 2 bases from J, with 12 bases between.